This T cell receptor (beta chain) was recovered during a study of radiotherapy plus CTLA-4 blockade in lung cancer. Method: immunoSEQ multiplex PCR; TCRdb's copy keeps in-frame clones and lacks some. The data contain more than 100,000 clones, about nine tenths of them seen just once; the ten biggest clones take up approximately 6.6%. The CDR3 loop spans 14 amino acids. Trimming cost V 4 bases and J 0 bases; bases outside gene matches: 4. The germline V gene has CDR1 SGHNT and CDR2 YYREEE (reference sequence). This TCR derives from a human donor with non-small cell lung cancer that progressed on radiotherapy plus ipilimumab. The source was peripheral blood, collected from a patient treated with radiotherapy plus ipilimumab. The genes are TRBV5-4 and TRBJ2-7; 7 positions match TRBD1. The CDR3 nucleotides are TGTGCCAGCAGCGGGGGACAGTCCTCCTACGAGCAGTACTTC. Translation gives CASSGGQSSYEQYF. Full variable domain (outside the CDR3, taken from reference TRBV5-4 and TRBJ2-7): ETGVTQSPTHLIKTRGQQVTLRCSSQSGHNTVSWYQQALGQGPQFIFQYYREEENGRGNFPPRFSGLQFPNYSSELNVNALELDDSALYLCASSGGQSSYEQYFGPGTRLTVT.